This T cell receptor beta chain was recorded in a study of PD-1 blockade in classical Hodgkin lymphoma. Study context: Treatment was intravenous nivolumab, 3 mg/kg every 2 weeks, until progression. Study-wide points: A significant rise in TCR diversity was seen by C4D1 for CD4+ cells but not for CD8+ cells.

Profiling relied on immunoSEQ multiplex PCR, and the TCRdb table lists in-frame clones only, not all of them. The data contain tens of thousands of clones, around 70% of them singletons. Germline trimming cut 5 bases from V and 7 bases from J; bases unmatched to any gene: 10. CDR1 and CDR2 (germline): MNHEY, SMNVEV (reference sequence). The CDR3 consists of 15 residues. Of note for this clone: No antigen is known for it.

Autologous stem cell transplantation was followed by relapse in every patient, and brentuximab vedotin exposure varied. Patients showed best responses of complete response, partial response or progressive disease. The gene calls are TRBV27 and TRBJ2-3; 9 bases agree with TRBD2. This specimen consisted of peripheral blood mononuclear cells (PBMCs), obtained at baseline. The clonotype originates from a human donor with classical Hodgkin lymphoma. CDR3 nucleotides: TGTGCCAGCAGTGATCTAGCGGGGTCACCAAATACGCAGTATTTT. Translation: CASSDLAGSPNTQYF.